These T cell receptor beta chains were read from a single sample in a study of T cells after yellow fever vaccination. TCRdb recomputed calls from the 5' RACE reads with MiXCR, one row per CDR3 protein. The table shows 500,000 to 650,000 distinct CDR3 sequences, with 12% occurring only once. The sequencing here drew on PBMCs, taken on the day of the yellow fever booster vaccination. These TCRs come from a young man who received the YFV17D yellow fever vaccine. Each CDR3 is given with its conserved first and last residue. The order of the fields is clone size, J gene, D gene, V gene, CDR3 protein, CDR3 DNA. D genes are given only for firm matches. Expanded clones are given a class, and other clones once, few, many or no size at all.

-	TRBJ1-6	-	TRBV6-1	CASSRTDGSPLHF	TGTGCCAGCAGTCGGACAGACGGCTCACCCCTCCACTTT
-	TRBJ2-3	TRBD2	TRBV4-3	CASSQDLAGGPSNTQYF	TGCGCCAGCAGCCAAGATTTAGCGGGAGGGCCCTCAAATACGCAGTATTTT
-	TRBJ2-7	-	TRBV24-1	CATSRGGRGEQYF	TGTGCCACCAGTCGTGGAGGGAGAGGCGAGCAGTACTTC
few	TRBJ1-1	-	TRBV23-1	CASQSGVWNTEAFF	TGCGCCTCCCAGTCTGGAGTATGGAACACTGAAGCTTTCTTT
many	TRBJ2-5	TRBD2	TRBV3-1	CASTNSGKETQYF	TGTGCCAGCACCAACAGCGGGAAAGAGACCCAGTACTTC
-	TRBJ2-1	TRBD2	TRBV12-3/TRBV12-4	CAICWRKPGPSTGGEQFF	TGTGCCATCTGTTGGCGTAAACCTGGACCGTCGACGGGGGGTGAGCAGTTCTTC
few	TRBJ1-2	-	TRBV14	CASSQDVWGYTF	TGTGCCAGCAGCCAAGATGTTTGGGGCTACACCTTC
few	TRBJ1-2	-	TRBV29-1	CSVEDYSGYTF	TGCAGCGTTGAAGACTATAGCGGCTACACCTTC
-	TRBJ2-1	TRBD2	TRBV30	CAWRGLAGRGEQFF	TGTGCCTGGAGGGGACTAGCGGGAAGGGGTGAGCAGTTCTTC
-	TRBJ2-6	-	TRBV5-4	CASSLAAGANVLTF	TGTGCCAGCAGCTTGGCTGCTGGGGCCAACGTCCTGACTTTC
-	TRBJ1-1	-	TRBV19	CASSMRVNTEAFF	TGTGCCAGTAGTATGAGGGTGAACACTGAAGCTTTCTTT
few	TRBJ2-3	-	TRBV7-2	CASSLTRVATDTQYF	TGTGCCAGCAGCCTTACTAGGGTTGCCACAGATACGCAGTATTTT
-	TRBJ2-7	-	TRBV29-1	CSVRRGGDYEQYF	TGCAGCGTGCGGCGAGGGGGAGACTACGAGCAGTACTTC
few	TRBJ2-4	TRBD1	TRBV11-2	CASSFRANHRGPINIQYF	TGTGCCAGCAGCTTTAGGGCCAACCACAGGGGGCCTATAAACATTCAGTACTTC
-	TRBJ2-5	-	TRBV7-9	CASSDRAIGWETQYF	TGTGCCAGCAGTGACCGGGCTATTGGGTGGGAGACCCAGTACTTC
few	TRBJ2-1	-	TRBV9	CASSQTRERQFF	TGTGCCAGCAGCCAAACCCGGGAGCGGCAGTTCTTC
-	TRBJ1-5	TRBD1	TRBV10-3	CAISGGTASNQPQHF	TGTGCCATCAGTGGCGGGACAGCGAGCAATCAGCCCCAGCATTTT
-	TRBJ2-3	TRBD2	TRBV7-6	CASSLELAGSGSTDTQYF	TGTGCCAGCAGCTTAGAGCTAGCGGGTTCGGGATCCACAGATACGCAGTATTTT
few	TRBJ2-7	-	TRBV20-1	CSASPSPLVPSYEQYF	TGCAGTGCTAGTCCCTCCCCTTTGGTCCCCTCCTACGAGCAGTACTTC
few	TRBJ2-1	-	TRBV6-5	CASSYVESSYNEQFF	TGTGCCAGCAGTTACGTGGAGAGCTCCTACAATGAGCAGTTCTTC
-	TRBJ2-6	-	TRBV5-1	CASSLYTGYGANVLTF	TGCGCCAGCAGCTTATACACAGGGTATGGGGCCAACGTCCTGACTTTC
few	TRBJ2-2	-	TRBV9	CASSVATGAVTGELFF	TGTGCCAGCAGCGTAGCTACAGGTGCCGTAACCGGGGAGCTGTTTTTT
-	TRBJ2-2	TRBD1	TRBV9	CASSTRTGDGNTGELFF	TGTGCCAGCAGCACCCGGACAGGGGACGGAAACACCGGGGAGCTGTTTTTT
few	TRBJ2-7	TRBD1	TRBV10-2	CASGRTGGGEQYF	TGCGCCAGCGGTAGGACAGGGGGCGGGGAGCAGTACTTC
-	TRBJ2-5	-	TRBV28	CASSSPAGEETQYF	TGTGCCAGCAGTTCCCCCGCCGGCGAAGAGACCCAGTACTTC
-	TRBJ2-5	-	TRBV7-2	CASRGNQETQYF	TGTGCCAGCAGGGGGAACCAAGAGACCCAGTACTTC
few	TRBJ2-5	TRBD2	TRBV6-5	CASSYSVQAGVLETQYF	TGTGCCAGCAGTTACTCCGTTCAAGCGGGAGTTCTAGAGACCCAGTACTTC
many	TRBJ2-7	-	TRBV5-1	CASSLSSSSYEQYF	TGTGCCAGCAGCTTATCATCAAGCTCCTACGAGCAGTACTTC
many	TRBJ1-3	-	TRBV29-1	CSVEKRGGSGNTIYF	TGCAGCGTTGAAAAACGGGGGGGCTCTGGAAACACCATATATTTT
-	TRBJ2-3	-	TRBV5-1	CASSSSPTSTDTQYF	TGCGCCAGCAGCTCTAGCCCCACTAGCACAGATACGCAGTATTTT
few	TRBJ2-7	-	TRBV10-3	CAISGGKGYEQYF	TGTGCCATCAGTGGAGGAAAGGGCTACGAGCAGTACTTC
few	TRBJ2-7	-	TRBV30	CAWSVSPYEQYF	TGTGCCTGGAGTGTAAGTCCCTACGAGCAGTACTTC
few	TRBJ1-1	-	TRBV6-2/TRBV6-3	CASSYSAVMNTEAFF	TGTGCCAGCAGTTACTCCGCCGTCATGAACACTGAAGCTTTCTTT
few	TRBJ2-1	-	TRBV7-9	CASSLGTTGTRDNEQFF	TGTGCCAGCAGCTTAGGGACAACCGGGACTCGTGACAATGAGCAGTTCTTC
-	TRBJ1-1	-	TRBV20-1	CSAHGEAAFF	TGCAGTGCTCACGGGGAGGCGGCTTTCTTT
few	TRBJ1-1	TRBD1	TRBV19	CASRQGAYTEAFF	TGTGCCAGTAGACAGGGGGCCTACACTGAAGCTTTCTTT
-	TRBJ2-1	-	TRBV9	CASSPNLIPSYSEQFF	TGTGCCAGCAGCCCCAATCTCATCCCCTCCTACAGTGAGCAGTTCTTC
few	TRBJ2-3	-	TRBV4-1	CASSQDMSTDTQYF	TGCGCCAGCAGCCAAGATATGAGCACAGATACGCAGTATTTT
-	TRBJ1-1	-	TRBV3-1	CASSRGGGVKRYTEAFF	TGTGCCAGCAGCCGTGGAGGGGGAGTAAAGAGGTACACTGAAGCTTTCTTT
-	TRBJ2-3	TRBD2	TRBV12-3/TRBV12-4	CASSFGREGTQYF	TGTGCCAGCAGTTTTGGCCGGGAGGGTACGCAGTATTTT
few	TRBJ2-1	TRBD1	TRBV28	CASSYRGRGSKNEQFF	TGTGCCAGCAGTTACAGGGGGCGCGGGAGTAAAAATGAGCAGTTCTTC
-	TRBJ1-5	-	TRBV20-1	CSARDAAVGRNQPQHF	TGCAGTGCTAGAGATGCCGCCGTTGGGCGCAATCAGCCCCAGCATTTT
-	TRBJ1-5	TRBD1	TRBV29-1	CSVRTGEDQPQHF	TGCAGCGTCCGGACAGGGGAGGACCAGCCCCAGCATTTT
-	TRBJ2-3	-	TRBV4-3	CASSQRGAGATDTQYF	TGCGCCAGCAGCCAGAGGGGAGCAGGGGCCACAGATACGCAGTATTTT
-	TRBJ1-2	-	TRBV20-1	CSASPTGWNGYTF	TGCAGTGCTAGTCCCACAGGGTGGAATGGCTACACCTTC
-	TRBJ1-2	TRBD1	TRBV27	CASSVTGTNYGYTF	TGTGCCAGCAGTGTGACAGGGACAAACTATGGCTACACCTTC
-	TRBJ1-4	TRBD1	TRBV20-1	CSARGGTVLEKLFF	TGCAGTGCTAGAGGGGGGACAGTTCTTGAAAAACTGTTTTTT
-	TRBJ2-5	-	TRBV5-1	CASSPVGQDYQETQYF	TGCGCCAGCAGCCCCGTTGGGCAGGACTACCAAGAGACCCAGTACTTC
few	TRBJ2-7	-	TRBV29-1	CSAYEQYF	TGCAGCGCCTACGAGCAGTACTTC
-	TRBJ2-7	-	TRBV20-1	CSARVIGIGSGEQYF	TGCAGTGCTAGGGTAATAGGGATCGGGTCGGGAGAGCAGTACTTC
-	TRBJ2-3	-	TRBV7-6	CASSLAISIGTQYF	TGTGCCAGCAGCTTAGCGATCTCGATCGGTACGCAGTATTTT
few	TRBJ2-6	TRBD1	TRBV7-6	CASSEGQGITGANVLTF	TGTGCCAGCAGCGAGGGACAGGGGATTACTGGGGCCAACGTCCTGACTTTC
-	TRBJ1-4	-	TRBV27	CATSQGRYEKLFF	TGTGCCACCAGCCAGGGGAGGTATGAAAAACTGTTTTTT
-	TRBJ2-7	TRBD1	TRBV12-3/TRBV12-4	CASSFDRVGEQYF	TGTGCCAGCAGTTTCGACAGGGTAGGCGAGCAGTACTTC
-	TRBJ2-5	-	TRBV29-1	CSVEVTGTGETQYF	TGCAGCGTTGAAGTGACAGGGACTGGAGAGACCCAGTACTTC
-	TRBJ2-3	-	TRBV29-1	CSVAQSVAVTDTQYF	TGCAGCGTTGCCCAGTCCGTCGCGGTCACAGATACGCAGTATTTT
-	TRBJ2-2	-	TRBV10-3	CAISAADFGGELFF	TGTGCCATCAGTGCAGCGGACTTTGGCGGGGAGCTGTTTTTT
few	TRBJ2-1	TRBD2	TRBV4-3	CASSQEAAGVANEQFF	TGCGCCAGCAGCCAAGAAGCAGCGGGAGTGGCCAATGAGCAGTTCTTC
few	TRBJ2-1	TRBD2	TRBV20-1	CSGSKPLAGINEQFF	TGCAGTGGTTCAAAGCCACTAGCGGGAATCAATGAGCAGTTCTTC